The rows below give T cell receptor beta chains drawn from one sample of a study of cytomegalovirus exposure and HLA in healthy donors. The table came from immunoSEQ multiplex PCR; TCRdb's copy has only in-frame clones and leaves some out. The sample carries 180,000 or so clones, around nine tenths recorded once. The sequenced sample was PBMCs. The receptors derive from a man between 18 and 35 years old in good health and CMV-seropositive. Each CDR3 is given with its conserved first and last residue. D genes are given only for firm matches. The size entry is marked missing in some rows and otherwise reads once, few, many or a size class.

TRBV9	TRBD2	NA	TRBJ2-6	TGTGCCAGCAGCGTAAGCGGGGGTCCTTCGTCTGGGGCCAACGTCCTGACTTTC	CASSVSGGPSSGANVLTF
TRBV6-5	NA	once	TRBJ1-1	TGTGCCAGCAGTTACCTTGACGGCGGTGGGACTGAAGCTTTCTTT	CASSYLDGGGTEAFF
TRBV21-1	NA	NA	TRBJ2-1	TGTGCCAGCAGCACTAAACAGCTAAGCTCCTACAATGAGCAGTTCTTC	CASSTKQLSSYNEQFF
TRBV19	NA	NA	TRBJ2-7	TGTGCCAGTAGTTCCGGTCTCGGTCCGGCCTACGAGCAGTACTTC	CASSSGLGPAYEQYF
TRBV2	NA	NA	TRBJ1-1	TGTGCCAGCAGTGTACCTACAGAGAACACTGAAGCTTTCTTT	CASSVPTENTEAFF
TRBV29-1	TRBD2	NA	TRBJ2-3	TGCAGCGTTGATGAGCGGGGGAGGGTAAGCACAGATACGCAGTATTTT	CSVDERGRVSTDTQYF
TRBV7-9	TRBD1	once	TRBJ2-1	TGTGCCAGCAGCCCGAGGGACAGATTACATGCGGAGCAGTTCTTC	CASSPRDRLHAEQFF
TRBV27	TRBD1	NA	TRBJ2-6	TGTGCCAGCAGTTTCTCCCTGGGGCAGGGGGCAGGGTCTGGGGCCAACGTCCTGACTTTC	CASSFSLGQGAGSGANVLTF
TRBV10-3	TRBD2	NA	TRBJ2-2	TGTGCCATCAGGGGGACTAGCGGACCGAACACCGGGGAGCTGTTTTTT	CAIRGTSGPNTGELFF
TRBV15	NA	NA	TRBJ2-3	TGTGCCACCAGCAGATCCCCGTCAGATACGCAGTATTTT	CATSRSPSDTQYF
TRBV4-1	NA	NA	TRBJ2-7	TGCGCCAGCAGCCAAGATGGGGGCAGACAGTACTTC	CASSQDGGRQYF
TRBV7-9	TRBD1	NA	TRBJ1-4	TGTGCCAGCAGCTTCGGGACAGGGGGTTGGGAAAAACTGTTTTTT	CASSFGTGGWEKLFF
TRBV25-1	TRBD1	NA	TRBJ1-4	TGTGCCAGCAGCCCCCTAGGACAGGACGGATATGAAAAACTGTTTTTT	CASSPLGQDGYEKLFF
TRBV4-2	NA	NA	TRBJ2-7	TGTGCCAGCAGCCAAGATGAGACTACCCCCTACTACGAGCAGTACTTC	CASSQDETTPYYEQYF
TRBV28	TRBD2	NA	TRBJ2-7	TGTGCCAGCAGTTTCGGGACTAGCGGGACGTACGAGCAGTACTTC	CASSFGTSGTYEQYF
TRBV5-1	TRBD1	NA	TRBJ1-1	TGCGCCAGCAGCTTGGGAGGGACAGATGAAGCTTTCTTT	CASSLGGTDEAFF
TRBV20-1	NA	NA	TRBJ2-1	TGCAGTGCTGAGGTTAGAGACGGGCAGTTCTTC	CSAEVRDGQFF
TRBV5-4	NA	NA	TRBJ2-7	TGTGCCAGCAGCTTCCGGGACTACGAGCAGTACTTC	CASSFRDYEQYF
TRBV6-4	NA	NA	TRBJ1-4	TGTGCCAGCAGTGACGAGGGCCAGAATGAAAAACTGTTTTTT	CASSDEGQNEKLFF
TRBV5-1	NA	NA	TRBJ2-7	TGCGCCAGCAGCCACGGCAGGGGGGCCGAGCAGTACTTC	CASSHGRGAEQYF
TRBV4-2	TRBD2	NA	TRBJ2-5	TGTGCCAGCAGCCAAGGGACTAGCGTGGAGACCCAGTACTTC	CASSQGTSVETQYF
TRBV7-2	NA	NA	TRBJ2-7	TGTGCCAGCAGCCCGGGGTTCGAGCAGTACTTC	CASSPGFEQYF
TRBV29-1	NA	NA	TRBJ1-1	TGCAGCGTTGGAAGAGGCACTGAAGCTTTCTTT	CSVGRGTEAFF
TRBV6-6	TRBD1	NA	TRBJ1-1	TGTGCCAGCAGTTACTGGGACAGGAACACTGAAGCTTTCTTT	CASSYWDRNTEAFF
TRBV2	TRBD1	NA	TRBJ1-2	TGTGCCAGCGTAGGGGGCGCAAACTATGGCTACACCTTC	CASVGGANYGYTF
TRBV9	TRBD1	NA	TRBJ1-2	TGTGCCAGCAGCGCGGGGGACAGAGCCTATGGCTACACCTTC	CASSAGDRAYGYTF
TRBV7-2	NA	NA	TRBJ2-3	TGTGCCAGCAGTCTTGACTACCTTAGCACAGATACGCAGTATTTT	CASSLDYLSTDTQYF
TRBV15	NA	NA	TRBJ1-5	TGTGCCACCAGCAGAGCTTTGGGCCAGCCCCAGCATTTT	CATSRALGQPQHF
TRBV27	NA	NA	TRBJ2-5	TGTGCCAGCAGTCCTATACCAAGAGAGGCCCAGTACTTC	CASSPIPREAQYF
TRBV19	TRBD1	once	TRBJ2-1	TGTGCCAGTAGCACAGGGGGAGGAAACAATGAGCAGTTCTTC	CASSTGGGNNEQFF
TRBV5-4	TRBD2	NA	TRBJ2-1	TGTGCCAGCAGCTTGGGGGCTAGCGGGGGGACTTATGAGCAGTTCTTC	CASSLGASGGTYEQFF
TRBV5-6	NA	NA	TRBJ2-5	TGTGCCAGCAGCCGAATCCCCGGGGAGACCCAGTACTTC	CASSRIPGETQYF
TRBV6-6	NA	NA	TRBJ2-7	TGTGCCAGCAGTTACGAGGGGAGGACACTCTACGAGCAGTACTTC	CASSYEGRTLYEQYF
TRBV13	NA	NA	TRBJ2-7	TGTGCCAGCAGCCTAGGGGGGGCCACCTACGAGCAGTACTTC	CASSLGGATYEQYF
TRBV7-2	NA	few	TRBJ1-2	TGTGCCAGCAGCTTAGACAGATCTAACTATGGCTACACCTTC	CASSLDRSNYGYTF
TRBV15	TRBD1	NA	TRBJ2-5	TGTGCCACCAGCAGAACAGGACAGGGAGTGTACCAAGAGACCCAGTACTTC	CATSRTGQGVYQETQYF
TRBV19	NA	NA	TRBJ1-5	TGTGCCAGCAGTCCACGGGGGGCTACGGACCAGCCCCAGCATTTT	CASSPRGATDQPQHF
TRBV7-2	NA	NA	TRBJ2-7	TGTGCCAGCAGCCTCCTTCAGGGGAACGAGCAGTACTTC	CASSLLQGNEQYF
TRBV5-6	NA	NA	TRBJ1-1	TGTGCCAGCAGCTCGGACACTGAAGCTTTCTTT	CASSSDTEAFF
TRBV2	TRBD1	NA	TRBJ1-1	TGTGCCAGCAGGGGGACAGCGCGGAACACTGAAGCTTTCTTT	CASRGTARNTEAFF
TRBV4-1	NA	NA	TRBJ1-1	TGCGCCAGCAGCCACTCACCGCCGCGGGGGCAGGCTGAAGCTTTCTTT	CASSHSPPRGQAEAFF
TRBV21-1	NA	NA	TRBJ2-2	TGTGCCAGCAGCACTCTCAGGAAACCGAACACCGGGGAGCTGTTTTTT	CASSTLRKPNTGELFF
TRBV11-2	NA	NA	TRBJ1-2	TGTGCCAGCAGCTTAGATCGCTGGGGTCCCATGACTATTAACTATGGCTACACCTTC	CASSLDRWGPMTINYGYTF
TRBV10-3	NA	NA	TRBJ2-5	TGTGCCATCAGTGAGTCGACAGCCATCCAAGAGACCCAGTACTTC	CAISESTAIQETQYF
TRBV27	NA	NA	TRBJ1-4	TGTGCCAGCCAGTCGGGGGGGAAACTGTTTTTT	CASQSGGKLFF